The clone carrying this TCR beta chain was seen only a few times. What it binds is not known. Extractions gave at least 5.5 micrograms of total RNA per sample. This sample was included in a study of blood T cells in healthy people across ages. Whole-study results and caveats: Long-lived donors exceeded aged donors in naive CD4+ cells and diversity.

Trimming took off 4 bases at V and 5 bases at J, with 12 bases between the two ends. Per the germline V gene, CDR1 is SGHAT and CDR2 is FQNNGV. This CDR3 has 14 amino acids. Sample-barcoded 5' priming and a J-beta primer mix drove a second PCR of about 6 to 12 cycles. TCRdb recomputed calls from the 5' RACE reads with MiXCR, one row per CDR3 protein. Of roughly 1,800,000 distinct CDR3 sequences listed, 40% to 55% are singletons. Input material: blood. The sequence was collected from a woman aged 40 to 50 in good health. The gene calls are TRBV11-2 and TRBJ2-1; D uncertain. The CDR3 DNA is TGTGCCAGCAGCTCGAGTCGACCCAACAATGAGCAGTTCTTC. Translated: CASSSSRPNNEQFF.